Listed below are T cell receptor beta chains from one sample, sequenced in a study of cytomegalovirus exposure and HLA in healthy donors. Using immunoSEQ multiplex PCR, the repertoire was profiled, and TCRdb retains in-frame clones only, with some absent. Seen here are about 210,000 clones, approximately 86% observed once, and the top ten hold roughly 0.32%. Specimen: PBMCs. These receptors all come from a woman in her thirties in good health and CMV-seronegative. CDR3s include the opening cysteine and the closing phenylalanine or tryptophan. A D gene is named only where the DNA matches it firmly. Clone size, where shown, is once, few, many, or a class for clones that have expanded.

v_gene: TRBV28; d_gene: .; abundance: .; j_gene: TRBJ1-1; CDR3nt: TGTGCCAGCAGTCCGGGGGGCAGGGACACTGAAGCTTTCTTT; CDR3aa: CASSPGGRDTEAFF
v_gene: TRBV5-1; d_gene: TRBD2; abundance: .; j_gene: TRBJ2-3; CDR3nt: TGCGCCAGCAGCGTCGGACTAGCGACAGATACGCAGTATTTT; CDR3aa: CASSVGLATDTQYF
v_gene: TRBV15; d_gene: .; abundance: .; j_gene: TRBJ2-2; CDR3nt: TGTGCCACCAGCAGAGATGGGGGGGCGGGTGGCACCGGGGAGCTGTTTTTT; CDR3aa: CATSRDGGAGGTGELFF
v_gene: TRBV2; d_gene: .; abundance: .; j_gene: TRBJ1-1; CDR3nt: TGTGCCAGCAGTGAAGGGTCTGGCAGGGGAGACACTGAAGCTTTCTTT; CDR3aa: CASSEGSGRGDTEAFF
v_gene: TRBV19; d_gene: .; abundance: .; j_gene: TRBJ2-7; CDR3nt: TGTGCCAGTAGTATCGCAGGGGTAAGGTACGAGCAGTACTTC; CDR3aa: CASSIAGVRYEQYF
v_gene: TRBV7-2; d_gene: TRBD1; abundance: .; j_gene: TRBJ1-5; CDR3nt: TGTGCCAGCAGCGGGACAGCAGATCAGCCCCAGCATTTT; CDR3aa: CASSGTADQPQHF
v_gene: TRBV28; d_gene: TRBD2; abundance: .; j_gene: TRBJ2-7; CDR3nt: TGTGCCAGCAGGGAGACTAGCGGGAGACACGAGCAGTACTTC; CDR3aa: CASRETSGRHEQYF
v_gene: TRBV7-7; d_gene: TRBD2; abundance: .; j_gene: TRBJ2-1; CDR3nt: TGTGCTAGCAGCTCGGGGACTAGCGCGTACAATGAGCAGTTCTTC; CDR3aa: CASSSGTSAYNEQFF
v_gene: TRBV9; d_gene: TRBD2; abundance: .; j_gene: TRBJ2-3; CDR3nt: TGTGCCAGCAGCGTAGGTGGCGGGGGGCTTCGTCGGGCGCAGTATTTT; CDR3aa: CASSVGGGGLRRAQYF
v_gene: TRBV6-6; d_gene: TRBD2; abundance: .; j_gene: TRBJ2-5; CDR3nt: TGTGCCAGCAGTTCGGGGGGGGAGCAGACCCAGTACTTC; CDR3aa: CASSSGGEQTQYF
v_gene: TRBV18; d_gene: .; abundance: once; j_gene: TRBJ2-5; CDR3nt: TGTGCCAGCTCACCACTTGGGACTCCGGGTGAGACCCAGTACTTC; CDR3aa: CASSPLGTPGETQYF
v_gene: TRBV30; d_gene: TRBD2; abundance: .; j_gene: TRBJ2-1; CDR3nt: TGTGCCTGGAGTGTACGAGCGGGGGGGCGGAATGAGCAGTTCTTC; CDR3aa: CAWSVRAGGRNEQFF
v_gene: TRBV28; d_gene: .; abundance: few; j_gene: TRBJ2-6; CDR3nt: TGTGCCAGCAGTTCCTATTCACCCTTCTCTGGGGCCAACGTCCTGACTTTC; CDR3aa: CASSSYSPFSGANVLTF
v_gene: TRBV9; d_gene: TRBD1; abundance: .; j_gene: TRBJ1-1; CDR3nt: TGTGCCAGCAGCGTATCCGGGACAGGGGTCACTGAAGCTTTCTTT; CDR3aa: CASSVSGTGVTEAFF
v_gene: TRBV6-1; d_gene: TRBD1; abundance: .; j_gene: TRBJ2-7; CDR3nt: TGTGCCAGCAGGGGACAGCCCTACGAGCAGTACTTC; CDR3aa: CASRGQPYEQYF
v_gene: TRBV5-4; d_gene: .; abundance: .; j_gene: TRBJ2-5; CDR3nt: TGTGCCAGCAGCTTAATCGGCGGGCCAGAGACCCAGTACTTC; CDR3aa: CASSLIGGPETQYF
v_gene: TRBV6-6; d_gene: .; abundance: .; j_gene: TRBJ2-2; CDR3nt: TGTGCCAGCAGCCCGAGGGGGGAGCTGTTTTTT; CDR3aa: CASSPRGELFF
v_gene: TRBV2; d_gene: .; abundance: .; j_gene: TRBJ2-5; CDR3nt: TGTGCCAGCGGAGTATCCCTTCGGGAGACCCAGTACTTC; CDR3aa: CASGVSLRETQYF
v_gene: TRBV4-1; d_gene: TRBD1; abundance: few; j_gene: TRBJ2-4; CDR3nt: TGCGCCAGCAGCCCACGGACAGGGATGGTCAAAAACATTCAGTACTTC; CDR3aa: CASSPRTGMVKNIQYF
v_gene: TRBV11-3; d_gene: .; abundance: .; j_gene: TRBJ2-1; CDR3nt: TGTGCCAGCAGTCATGGCAGGGCCAGGGAGCAGTTCTTC; CDR3aa: CASSHGRAREQFF
v_gene: TRBV7-9; d_gene: .; abundance: once; j_gene: TRBJ1-2; CDR3nt: TGTGCCAGCAGCCCCACGGAGGGAAACTATGGCTACACCTTC; CDR3aa: CASSPTEGNYGYTF
v_gene: TRBV19; d_gene: .; abundance: once; j_gene: TRBJ1-5; CDR3nt: TGTGCCAGTAGATTACAGGGCAATCAGCCCCAGCATTTT; CDR3aa: CASRLQGNQPQHF
v_gene: TRBV7-2; d_gene: TRBD1; abundance: .; j_gene: TRBJ1-2; CDR3nt: TGTGCCAGCAGCCCGTCCTGGGGACAGGGGGCTCAAGGCTACACCTTC; CDR3aa: CASSPSWGQGAQGYTF
v_gene: TRBV11-3; d_gene: TRBD2; abundance: .; j_gene: TRBJ2-1; CDR3nt: TGTGCCAGCAGCTTAGCTCCTAGCGGGCCATACAATGAGCAGTTCTTC; CDR3aa: CASSLAPSGPYNEQFF
v_gene: TRBV6-5; d_gene: .; abundance: .; j_gene: TRBJ1-2; CDR3nt: TGTGCCAGCAGTTACTCTCCCCGGGTCGATGGCTACACCTTC; CDR3aa: CASSYSPRVDGYTF
v_gene: TRBV5-6; d_gene: .; abundance: few; j_gene: TRBJ2-7; CDR3nt: TGTGCCAGCAGCTTGGCCAGGGCTGACGAGCAGTACTTC; CDR3aa: CASSLARADEQYF
v_gene: TRBV5-1; d_gene: TRBD2; abundance: .; j_gene: TRBJ2-6; CDR3nt: TGCGCCAGCAGCTTGGCCGGGCGGGGGGGCCTTTTTGGGGCCAACGTCCTGACTTTC; CDR3aa: CASSLAGRGGLFGANVLTF
v_gene: TRBV21-1; d_gene: .; abundance: .; j_gene: TRBJ1-2; CDR3nt: TGTGCCAGCACCAGAGAAAGACGAGGTGGCTATGGCTACACCTTC; CDR3aa: CASTRERRGGYGYTF
v_gene: TRBV7-2; d_gene: TRBD2; abundance: .; j_gene: TRBJ2-3; CDR3nt: TGTGCCAGCAGCCCCCGCGGGGGTACTACAGATACGCAGTATTTT; CDR3aa: CASSPRGGTTDTQYF
v_gene: TRBV18; d_gene: .; abundance: .; j_gene: TRBJ1-1; CDR3nt: TGTGCCAGCTCACCCGACATAGAGAACACTGAAGCTTTCTTT; CDR3aa: CASSPDIENTEAFF
v_gene: TRBV27; d_gene: TRBD2; abundance: .; j_gene: TRBJ2-5; CDR3nt: TGTGCCAGCAGCCTCGGGACTAGCCCCTTAGGGGGGACCCAGTACTTC; CDR3aa: CASSLGTSPLGGTQYF
v_gene: TRBV14; d_gene: TRBD1; abundance: .; j_gene: TRBJ2-7; CDR3nt: TGTGCCAGCAGCCTTTGGCAGGGGGCCTACGAGCAGTACTTC; CDR3aa: CASSLWQGAYEQYF
v_gene: TRBV27; d_gene: TRBD1; abundance: .; j_gene: TRBJ1-5; CDR3nt: TGTGCCAGCAGTCCCACAGGGGGGACTCAGCCCCAGCATTTT; CDR3aa: CASSPTGGTQPQHF
v_gene: TRBV5-1; d_gene: TRBD2; abundance: .; j_gene: TRBJ2-5; CDR3nt: TGCGCCAGCAGCTTGGCGGTAGCGGGAGGGCCGGGAGAGACCCAGTACTTC; CDR3aa: CASSLAVAGGPGETQYF
v_gene: TRBV10-2; d_gene: .; abundance: .; j_gene: TRBJ2-2; CDR3nt: TGCGCCAGCAGTGAGTCAACTCCCGGGGAGCTGTTTTTT; CDR3aa: CASSESTPGELFF
v_gene: TRBV5-1; d_gene: .; abundance: .; j_gene: TRBJ2-7; CDR3nt: TGCGCCAGCAGCTTGGCCCGGGCAGGGGCCTACGAGCAGTACTTC; CDR3aa: CASSLARAGAYEQYF
v_gene: TRBV14; d_gene: TRBD2; abundance: .; j_gene: TRBJ2-1; CDR3nt: TGTGCCAGCAGCCACGAATCACTAGCGGGGGCCTTTGGTGAGCAGTTCTTC; CDR3aa: CASSHESLAGAFGEQFF
v_gene: TRBV5-1; d_gene: TRBD2; abundance: .; j_gene: TRBJ2-3; CDR3nt: TGCGCCAGCAGCTTCCGACTAGCGGGCAGCACAGATACGCAGTATTTT; CDR3aa: CASSFRLAGSTDTQYF
v_gene: TRBV11-3; d_gene: .; abundance: once; j_gene: TRBJ1-1; CDR3nt: TGTGCCAGCAGCCCCGGTAGTGGCGGGGGAGCTTTCTTT; CDR3aa: CASSPGSGGGAFF
v_gene: TRBV4-2; d_gene: TRBD2; abundance: .; j_gene: TRBJ2-1; CDR3nt: TGTGCCAGCAGCCAAGTTGGTAGCGGGAGTTTCAGGGAGCAGTTCTTC; CDR3aa: CASSQVGSGSFREQFF
v_gene: TRBV4-1; d_gene: .; abundance: .; j_gene: TRBJ1-4; CDR3nt: TGCGCCAGCAGCTATGACAGGTTAACTAATGAAAAACTGTTTTTT; CDR3aa: CASSYDRLTNEKLFF
v_gene: TRBV10-1; d_gene: TRBD1; abundance: .; j_gene: TRBJ2-5; CDR3nt: TGCGCCAGCAGTGACTACGGGGACAGGGCGCTGGAGACCCAGTACTTC; CDR3aa: CASSDYGDRALETQYF
v_gene: TRBV6-1; d_gene: .; abundance: .; j_gene: TRBJ2-5; CDR3nt: TGTGCCAGCAGGACGGTAGGGGGATCGGAGACCCAGTACTTC; CDR3aa: CASRTVGGSETQYF
v_gene: TRBV4-1; d_gene: .; abundance: .; j_gene: TRBJ1-3; CDR3nt: TGCGCCAGCAGCCGCCCGGGGGGAAACACCATATATTTT; CDR3aa: CASSRPGGNTIYF
v_gene: TRBV29-1; d_gene: .; abundance: once; j_gene: TRBJ2-1; CDR3nt: TGCAGCGTTGTGCGCAGGGCTATAACAAATGAGCAGTTCTTC; CDR3aa: CSVVRRAITNEQFF
v_gene: TRBV11-2; d_gene: TRBD2; abundance: .; j_gene: TRBJ2-7; CDR3nt: TGTGCCAGCAGCCGGGGGGGGCATTTCGAGCAGTACTTC; CDR3aa: CASSRGGHFEQYF
v_gene: TRBV28; d_gene: .; abundance: .; j_gene: TRBJ2-6; CDR3nt: TGTGCCAGCACTACTTCAGGGCCTGGGGCCAACGTCCTGACTTTC; CDR3aa: CASTTSGPGANVLTF
v_gene: TRBV29-1; d_gene: .; abundance: .; j_gene: TRBJ2-2; CDR3nt: TGCACGGTCGGGGGATCGTCCGGGGAGCTGTTTTTT; CDR3aa: CTVGGSSGELFF
v_gene: TRBV5-1; d_gene: TRBD1; abundance: .; j_gene: TRBJ1-4; CDR3nt: TGCGCCAGCAGCCCGGGACAGACTGAAAAACTGTTTTTT; CDR3aa: CASSPGQTEKLFF
v_gene: TRBV5-1; d_gene: .; abundance: .; j_gene: TRBJ2-5; CDR3nt: TGCGCCAGCAGCTTGCTTGAGGGGGTCCAAGAGACCCAGTACTTC; CDR3aa: CASSLLEGVQETQYF
v_gene: TRBV10-3; d_gene: TRBD2; abundance: .; j_gene: TRBJ2-5; CDR3nt: TGTGCCATCGGGGGGGTAGCGGGGGGAGGAGAGACCCAGTACTTC; CDR3aa: CAIGGVAGGGETQYF
v_gene: TRBV2; d_gene: .; abundance: .; j_gene: TRBJ2-1; CDR3nt: TGTGCCAGCAGTGAAGTGGCGGGAACCTACAATGAGCAGTTCTTC; CDR3aa: CASSEVAGTYNEQFF
v_gene: TRBV5-6; d_gene: TRBD2; abundance: few; j_gene: TRBJ2-7; CDR3nt: TGTGCCAGCAGCTATGGACTAGCTGGCTACGAGCAGTACTTC; CDR3aa: CASSYGLAGYEQYF
v_gene: TRBV19; d_gene: TRBD1; abundance: .; j_gene: TRBJ2-3; CDR3nt: TGTGCCAGTAGTATCCGGACAGGGACCAAAGATACGCAGTATTTT; CDR3aa: CASSIRTGTKDTQYF